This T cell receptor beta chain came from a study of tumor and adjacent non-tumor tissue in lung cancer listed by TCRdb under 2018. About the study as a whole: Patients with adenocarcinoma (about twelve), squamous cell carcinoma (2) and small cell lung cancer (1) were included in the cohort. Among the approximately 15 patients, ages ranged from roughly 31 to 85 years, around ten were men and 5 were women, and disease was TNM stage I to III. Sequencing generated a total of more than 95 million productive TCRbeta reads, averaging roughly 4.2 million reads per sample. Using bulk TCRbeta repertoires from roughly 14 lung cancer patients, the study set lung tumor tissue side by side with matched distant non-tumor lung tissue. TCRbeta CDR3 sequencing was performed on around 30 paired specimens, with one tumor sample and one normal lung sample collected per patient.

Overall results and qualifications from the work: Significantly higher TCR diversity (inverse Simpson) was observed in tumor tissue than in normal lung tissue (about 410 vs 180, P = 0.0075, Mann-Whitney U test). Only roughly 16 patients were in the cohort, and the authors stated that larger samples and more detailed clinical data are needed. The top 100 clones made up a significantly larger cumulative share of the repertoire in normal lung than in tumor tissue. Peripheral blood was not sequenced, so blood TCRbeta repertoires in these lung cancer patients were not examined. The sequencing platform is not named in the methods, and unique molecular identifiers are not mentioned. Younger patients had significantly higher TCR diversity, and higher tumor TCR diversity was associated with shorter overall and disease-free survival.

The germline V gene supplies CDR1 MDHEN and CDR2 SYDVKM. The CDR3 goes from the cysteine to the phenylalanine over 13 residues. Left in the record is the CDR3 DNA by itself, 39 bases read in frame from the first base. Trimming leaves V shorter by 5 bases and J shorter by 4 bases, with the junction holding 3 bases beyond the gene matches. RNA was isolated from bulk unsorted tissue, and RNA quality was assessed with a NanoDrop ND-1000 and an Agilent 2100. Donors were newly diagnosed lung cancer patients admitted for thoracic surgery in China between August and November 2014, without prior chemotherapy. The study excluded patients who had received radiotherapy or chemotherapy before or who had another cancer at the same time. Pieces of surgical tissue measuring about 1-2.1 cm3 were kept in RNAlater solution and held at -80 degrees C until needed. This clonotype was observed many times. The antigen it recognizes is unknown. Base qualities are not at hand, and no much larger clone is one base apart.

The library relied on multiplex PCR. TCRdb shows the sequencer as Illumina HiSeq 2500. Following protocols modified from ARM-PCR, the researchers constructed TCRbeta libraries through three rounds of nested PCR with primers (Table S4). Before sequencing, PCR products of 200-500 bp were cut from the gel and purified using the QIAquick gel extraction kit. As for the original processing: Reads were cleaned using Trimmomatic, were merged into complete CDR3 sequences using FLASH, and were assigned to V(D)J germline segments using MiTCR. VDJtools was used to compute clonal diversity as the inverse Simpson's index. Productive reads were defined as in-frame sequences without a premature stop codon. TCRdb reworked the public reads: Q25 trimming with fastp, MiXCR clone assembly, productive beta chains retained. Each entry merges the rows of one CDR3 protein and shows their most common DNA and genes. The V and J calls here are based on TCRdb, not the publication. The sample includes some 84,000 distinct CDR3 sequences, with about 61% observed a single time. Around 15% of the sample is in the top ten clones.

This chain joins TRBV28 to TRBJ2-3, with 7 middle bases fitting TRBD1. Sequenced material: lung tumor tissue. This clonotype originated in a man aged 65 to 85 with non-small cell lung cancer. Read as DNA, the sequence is TGTGCCAGCAGTCCTCAGGGGGCAGATACGCAGTATTTT. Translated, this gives CASSPQGADTQYF.